This TCR beta chain was retrieved from a study of blood T cell repertoires in COVID-19. Profiled with immunoSEQ multiplex PCR; TCRdb holds only in-frame clones, not every one. The table shows about 260,000 clones, with more than 85% occurring only once. V shed 7 bases, J shed 5 bases, and the junction held 6 bases outside the gene matches. Germline-derived CDR1 and CDR2 are KGHDR and SFDVKD. This CDR3 has 14 amino acids. This receptor was obtained from a person between 18 and 30 years old with COVID-19, enrolled during active disease. The sequencing sample was made of peripheral blood. This sequence joins TRBV24-1 and TRBJ2-1; the match to TRBD1 covers 8 bases. The CDR3: CATRAGQADNEQFF. CDR3 bases: TGTGCCACCAGGGCGGGACAGGCCGACAATGAGCAGTTCTTC.